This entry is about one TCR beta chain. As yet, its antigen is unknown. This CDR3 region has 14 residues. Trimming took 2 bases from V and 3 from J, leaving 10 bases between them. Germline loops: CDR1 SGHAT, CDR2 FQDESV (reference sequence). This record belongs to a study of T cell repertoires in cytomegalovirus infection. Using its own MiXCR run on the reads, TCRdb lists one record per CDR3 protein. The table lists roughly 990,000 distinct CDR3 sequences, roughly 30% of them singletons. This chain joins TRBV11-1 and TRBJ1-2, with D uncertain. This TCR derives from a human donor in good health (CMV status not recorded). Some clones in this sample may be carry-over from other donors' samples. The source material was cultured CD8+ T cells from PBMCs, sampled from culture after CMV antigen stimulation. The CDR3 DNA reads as TGTGCCAGCAGCTTACCCCGGGAGGACTATGGCTACACCTTC. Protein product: CASSLPREDYGYTF. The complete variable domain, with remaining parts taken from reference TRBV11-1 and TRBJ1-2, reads EAEVAQSPRYKITEKSQAVAFWCDPISGHATLYWYRQILGQGPELLVQFQDESVVDDSQLPKDRFSAERLKGVDSTLKIQPAELGDSAMYLCASSLPREDYGYTFGSGTRLTVV.